This note documents a single TCR beta chain sequence. The authors made TCR beta libraries using UMI-labeled 5' RACE. TCRdb reprocessed the 5' RACE reads and reports one entry per CDR3 protein, with no DNA. Recorded here are roughly 4,000 distinct CDR3 sequences; the top ten clones represent roughly 33%. The entry originates in a study of human CD8 memory T cell subsets. Germline CDR1 LNHDA, CDR2 SQIVND (reference sequence). The CDR3 contains 14 residues. This TCR came from a human donor in good health. The chain combines TRBV19 with TRBJ2-3; TCRdb selects TRBD1, and the lack of DNA leaves this call unchecked. Sequencing was done on a sample of CD8+ T cells from PBMCs. The chain's CDR3 is CASSMRGGTPMQYF.